Listed below are T cell receptor beta chains from one sample, sequenced in a study of response to subunit inactivated influenza vaccine. TCRdb re-called the RT-PCR reads through MiXCR, storing one row per CDR3 protein. The sample records about 540,000 distinct CDR3 sequences, roughly 25% being singletons. This sample was also put to use in a study of T cells expressing NK-cell markers.

Sequencing used CD4+ T cells sorted from PBMCs, obtained about 11 days after vaccination. All receptors come from a man aged 45-65 years who received an inactivated influenza vaccine. Both conserved end residues are part of each CDR3. A D gene is named only where the DNA matches it firmly. Only some rows state a clone size, as once, few, many or a class for expanded clones.

J gene	V gene	D gene	clone size	CDR3 DNA	CDR3 protein
TRBJ2-7	TRBV10-3	-	few	TGTGCCATCAGTGAGTCCTCTCTTTCGGGGGAGCAGTACTTC	CAISESSLSGEQYF
TRBJ2-7	TRBV7-9	TRBD1	-	TGTGCCAGCAGCGGACCCCGGGACAGGGATTTGTACGAGCAGTACTTC	CASSGPRDRDLYEQYF
TRBJ2-3	TRBV5-1	-	-	TGCGCCAGCACCACCTTCCTAGGAACCCAAGATACGCAGTATTTT	CASTTFLGTQDTQYF
TRBJ2-3	TRBV5-1	-	few	TGCGCCAGCAGCTTGGAAGGACAGGATACGCAGTATTTT	CASSLEGQDTQYF
TRBJ2-5	TRBV10-2	-	few	TGCGCCAGCAGCGTGCAATGGGGGACGGGTGAGACCCAGTACTTC	CASSVQWGTGETQYF
TRBJ2-5	TRBV25-1	-	many	TGTGCCAGCAGTGAATACAAGGGGGGCTCTCAAGAGACCCAGTACTTC	CASSEYKGGSQETQYF
TRBJ2-7	TRBV28	-	few	TGTGCCAGCAGTTCCTCACTCGGACGTGAGTCCTACGAGCAGTACTTC	CASSSSLGRESYEQYF
TRBJ2-5	TRBV7-2	-	few	TGTGCCAGCGGGCAAGGGACACGGGAGACCCAGTACTTC	CASGQGTRETQYF
TRBJ2-2	TRBV12-3/TRBV12-4	-	few	TGTGCCAGCAGTTTTAATCAACTCGGGGAGCTGTTTTTT	CASSFNQLGELFF
TRBJ1-1	TRBV28	TRBD1	-	TGTGCCAGCAGGCCACCGGACAGGGGTACTGAAGCTTTCTTT	CASRPPDRGTEAFF
TRBJ2-7	TRBV10-3	TRBD1	few	TGTGCCATCAGGGGGACAGGGAAAACCTACGAGCAGTACTTC	CAIRGTGKTYEQYF
TRBJ2-2	TRBV14	-	-	TGTGCCAGCAGCCAACTCCGGACGGAGAACACCGGGGAGCTGTTTTTT	CASSQLRTENTGELFF
TRBJ2-7	TRBV5-1	-	few	TGCGCCAGCAGCCCCGTAAATCCCCAGGGCTCCGAGCAGTACTTC	CASSPVNPQGSEQYF
TRBJ1-2	TRBV12-3/TRBV12-4	-	-	TGTGCCAGCAGTTTTAACATGGGAACGGGCTACACCTTC	CASSFNMGTGYTF
TRBJ2-3	TRBV11-2	-	few	TGTGCCAGCAGCGTACTGACAACGGCGGGGCCTGGCCTAGATACGCAGTATTTT	CASSVLTTAGPGLDTQYF